This TCR beta chain was captured by sequencing in a study of blood T cell repertoires in COVID-19. About the study: The samples span acute and convalescent COVID-19 from the United States, Italy and Spain. The cDNA or gDNA used as material had been derived from T cells, B-cell-depleted T cells, or PBMCs.

Authors' data handling: Nucleated cell number was recorded as an estimate derived from reference gene primer amplification. Clones were read by immunoSEQ multiplex PCR, and TCRdb kept only the in-frame ones, dropping some. V and J calls and clone size come straight from that table; D and trimming were deduced from the DNA. The sample yields about 130,000 clones, 70% to 90% seen once. The germline CDR1 and CDR2 sequences are MGHRA and YSYEKL. This CDR3 spans 14 amino acids. Trimming took 0 bases from V and 3 from J, leaving 8 bases between them. The sequence was collected from a woman aged 45 to 65 with acute or convalescent COVID-19. The source material was peripheral blood. This chain connects TRBV4-1 to TRBJ1-2, with unresolved D. The CDR3 protein is CASSQERRDYGYTF. CDR3 DNA: TGCGCCAGCAGCCAAGAGAGACGGGACTATGGCTACACCTTC.